This entry concerns a single T cell receptor beta chain. No antigen is known for it. CDR1 and CDR2 from the germline V gene are MNHEY and SVGAGI. The V end was cut by 6 bases, the J end by 0 bases, with 14 bases between. The CDR3 covers 15 residues. This entry comes from a study of cytomegalovirus exposure and HLA in healthy donors. The PCR made use of 60 Vbeta and 13 Jbeta primers. The assay was immunoSEQ multiplex PCR, and TCRdb's table has in-frame clones only and misses some. The sample has about 86,000 clones; about 76% are singletons. Broader study findings: Reported results showed that the classifier diagnosed cytomegalovirus status with high specificity and sensitivity. The analysis excluded some indistinguishable V segments, including TRBV6-2 and TRBV6-3.

This TCR was sampled from a woman aged 35 to 49 in good health and CMV-seropositive. Input material: PBMCs. V and J are TRBV6-5 and TRBJ1-1; D gene uncertain. The DNA of the CDR3 is TGTGCCAGCAGGATGCTAGGCCTCATGAACACTGAAGCTTTCTTT. Protein: CASRMLGLMNTEAFF.